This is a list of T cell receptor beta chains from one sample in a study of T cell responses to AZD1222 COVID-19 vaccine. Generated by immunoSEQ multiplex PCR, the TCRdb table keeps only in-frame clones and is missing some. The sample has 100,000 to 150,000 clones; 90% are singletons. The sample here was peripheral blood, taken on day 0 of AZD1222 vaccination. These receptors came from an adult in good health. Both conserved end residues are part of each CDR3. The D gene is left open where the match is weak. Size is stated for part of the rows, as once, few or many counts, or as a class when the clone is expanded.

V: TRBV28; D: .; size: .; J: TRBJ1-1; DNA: TGTGCCAGCGCAGGACAGATGAACACTGAAGCTTTCTTT; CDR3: CASAGQMNTEAFF
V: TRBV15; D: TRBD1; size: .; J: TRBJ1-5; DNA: TGTGCCACCACCCCGGGGACAGGAAATCAGCCCCAGCATTTT; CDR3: CATTPGTGNQPQHF
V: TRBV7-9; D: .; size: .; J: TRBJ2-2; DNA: TGTGCCGCCAAGGCCGGGGGCCTTTACAACACCGGGGAGCTGTTTTTT; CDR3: CAAKAGGLYNTGELFF
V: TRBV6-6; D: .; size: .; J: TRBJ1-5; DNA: TGTGCCAGCAGTTACGGGGCCGATAGCAATCAGCCCCAGCATTTT; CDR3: CASSYGADSNQPQHF
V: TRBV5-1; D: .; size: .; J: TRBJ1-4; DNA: TGCGCCAGCAGCTTGACAGCTATCACAACTAATGAAAAACTGTTTTTT; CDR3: CASSLTAITTNEKLFF
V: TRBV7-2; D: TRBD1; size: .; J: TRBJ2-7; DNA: TGTGCCAGCAGCTCCGGGACAGGGATCAACGAGCAGTACTTC; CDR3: CASSSGTGINEQYF
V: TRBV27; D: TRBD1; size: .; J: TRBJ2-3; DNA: TGTGCCAGCAGTTTATCCCGGGACAGGGGGTTTACAGATACGCAGTATTTT; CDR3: CASSLSRDRGFTDTQYF
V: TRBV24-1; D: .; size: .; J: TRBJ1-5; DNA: TGTGCCACCAGTGACCATGACTCCAATCAGCCCCAGCATTTT; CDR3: CATSDHDSNQPQHF
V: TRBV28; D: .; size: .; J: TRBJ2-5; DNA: TGTGCCAGCAGGTTCCAGGACCTTCGGGAGACCCAGTACTTC; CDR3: CASRFQDLRETQYF
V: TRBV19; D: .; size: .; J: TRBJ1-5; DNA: TGTGCCAGTAGTATAGGGAAAAAACAGCCCCAGCATTTT; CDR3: CASSIGKKQPQHF
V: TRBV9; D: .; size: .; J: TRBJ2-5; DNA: TGTGCCAGCAGCGTATTTCCGGTCGGGGAGACCCAGTACTTC; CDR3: CASSVFPVGETQYF
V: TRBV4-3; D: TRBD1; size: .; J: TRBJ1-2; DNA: TGCGCCAGCAGCCAAGAAAGGACAGGGGGCGCGGGTGGCTACACCTTC; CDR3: CASSQERTGGAGGYTF
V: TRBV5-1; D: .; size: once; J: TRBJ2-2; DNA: TGCGCCAGCAGCTTGCGAGGGAATGGCGGGGAGCTGTTTTTT; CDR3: CASSLRGNGGELFF
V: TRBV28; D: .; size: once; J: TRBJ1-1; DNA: TGTGCCAGCAGTCTCTACATTACGACTCGTAACGCTGAAGCTTTCTTT; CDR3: CASSLYITTRNAEAFF
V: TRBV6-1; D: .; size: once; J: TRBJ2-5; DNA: TGTGCCAGCAGTGAATTGGCCCTCACCGGGACCCAGTACTTC; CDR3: CASSELALTGTQYF
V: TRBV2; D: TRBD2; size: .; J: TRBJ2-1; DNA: TGTGCCAGCAGCCTGGGACTAGCGGGTTACAATGAGCAGTTCTTC; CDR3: CASSLGLAGYNEQFF
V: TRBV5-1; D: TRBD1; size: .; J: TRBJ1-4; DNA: TGCGCCAGCAGCGCCTTGACAGGGTCACGGGAAAAACTGTTTTTT; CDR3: CASSALTGSREKLFF
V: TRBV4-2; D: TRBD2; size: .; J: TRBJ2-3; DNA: TGTGCCAGCAGCCCAACTAGCGGGGGGGCGGTTTTCACAGATACGCAGTATTTT; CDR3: CASSPTSGGAVFTDTQYF
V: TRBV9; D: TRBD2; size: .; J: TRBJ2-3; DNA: TGTGCCAGCAGCGTAGTCCCTAGCGGGGGGGCTGCGGATACGCAGTATTTT; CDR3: CASSVVPSGGAADTQYF
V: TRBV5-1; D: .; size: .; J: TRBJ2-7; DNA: TGCGCCAGCAGCCCCGACTCCTACGAGCAGTACTTC; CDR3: CASSPDSYEQYF
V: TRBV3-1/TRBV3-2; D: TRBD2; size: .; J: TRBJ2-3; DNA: TGTGCCAGCAGCCAAGAAAGGAACGGGGGGAGCCAAGTCAGTTTT; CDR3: CASSQERNGGSQVSF
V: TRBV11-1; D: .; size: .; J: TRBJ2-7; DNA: TGTGCCAGCAGCCCGTCGACTCACTCCTACGAGCAGTACTTC; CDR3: CASSPSTHSYEQYF
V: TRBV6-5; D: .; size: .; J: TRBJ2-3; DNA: TGTGCCAGCAGTTACGGAGGAGGGGGCTCAGATACGCAGTATTTT; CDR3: CASSYGGGGSDTQYF
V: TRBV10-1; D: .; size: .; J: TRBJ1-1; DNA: TGCGCCAGCACAGCGGGTATGAACACTGAAGCTTTCTTT; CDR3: CASTAGMNTEAFF
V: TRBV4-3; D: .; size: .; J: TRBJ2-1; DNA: TGCGCCAGCAGCCAAGGGAACTACTTGTACAATGAGCAGTTCTTC; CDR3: CASSQGNYLYNEQFF
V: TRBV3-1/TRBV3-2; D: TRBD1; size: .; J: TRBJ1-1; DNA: TGTGCCAGCAGCCGTATTTCCGGGACAGGCGGCACTGAAGCTTTCTTT; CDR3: CASSRISGTGGTEAFF
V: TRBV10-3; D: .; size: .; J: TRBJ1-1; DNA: TGTGCCATCAGTGATACCCGGAATTCTCGGGAAGCTTTCTTT; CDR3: CAISDTRNSREAFF
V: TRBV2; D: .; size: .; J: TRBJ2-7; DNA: TGTGCCAGCAGTGATAACAGGGTCGCCTACGAGCAGTACTTC; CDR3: CASSDNRVAYEQYF
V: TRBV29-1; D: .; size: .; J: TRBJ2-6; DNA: TGCAGCGTTACTATGCTCTCTGGGGCCAACGTCCTGACTTTC; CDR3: CSVTMLSGANVLTF
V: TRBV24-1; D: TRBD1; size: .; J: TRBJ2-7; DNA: TGTGCCACCAGTGATTGGGACAAGCCAGGGACAGGGCAGTACTTC; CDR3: CATSDWDKPGTGQYF
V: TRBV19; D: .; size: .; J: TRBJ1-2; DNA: TGTGCCAGTAGTCCCGGCGGCTATGGCTACACCTTC; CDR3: CASSPGGYGYTF